Included here is one T cell receptor beta chain sequence, with context. Its cognate antigen is unknown. This CDR3 has 13 residues. Trimming left V 5 bases short and J 7 bases short, with 12 bases between. Together with a sample-barcoded 5' primer, a J-beta primer mix was included in a second PCR lasting 7 to 11 cycles. At least 3 million CDR3-containing paired-end reads were obtained per sample. TCRdb redid the calling of the 5' RACE reads with MiXCR, one entry per CDR3 protein. This repertoire shows about 780,000 distinct CDR3 sequences, about 46% found once; its top ten account for around a sixth. The data derive from a study of blood T cells in healthy people across ages. General study findings and limits: Strong correlation was found linking TCR beta diversity to naive T cell percentage. Diversity estimates from one million T cells were considered underestimates.

The rearrangement joins TRBV12-3 or TRBV12-4 to TRBJ2-4; D is perhaps TRBD1 or TRBD2 (5 bases each). Material: blood. The TCR was taken from a man older than 75 in good health. CDR3 sequence (DNA): TGTGCCAGCAGTCGGGACGCGAGGAACATTCAGTACTTC. Protein: CASSRDARNIQYF.